This T cell receptor (beta chain) was identified during a study of cytomegalovirus exposure and HLA in healthy donors. Germline lookup yields CDR1 MNHEY and CDR2 SMNVEV (reference sequence). V trimming: 1 base; J trimming: 8 bases; junction bases outside the gene matches: 8. This CDR3 has 16 amino acids. PCR used 60 Vbeta primers and 13 Jbeta primers. Profiling relied on immunoSEQ multiplex PCR, and the TCRdb table lists in-frame clones only, not all of them. The sample includes 100,000 to 150,000 clones, about 80% of them seen just once. This chain joins TRBV27 and TRBJ1-2; 12 bases map to TRBD1. The sequenced material came from PBMCs. The sequence came from a man aged 18 to 29 in good health and CMV-seronegative. The CDR3: CASSLYGGQGAGGYTF. The CDR3 DNA reads TGTGCCAGCAGTTTATATGGGGGACAGGGGGCAGGGGGCTACACCTTC.